This T cell receptor (beta chain) appears in the sequencing data of a study of blood T cell repertoires in COVID-19. The wider study: The United States, Italy and Spain provided the acute and convalescent COVID-19 samples. From T cells, B-cell-depleted T cells, or PBMCs came the material, which was cDNA or gDNA.

How the authors handled the data: Counts of nucleated cells, estimated from reference gene primer amplification, were obtained. The protocol was immunoSEQ multiplex PCR, while the TCRdb copy is restricted to in-frame clones and leaves out a portion. V, J and clone size reflect that table, while D and trimming were determined from the DNA. The sample holds some 80,000 clones; around 81% are singletons and the top ten take around 9.7%. Germline V gene data show CDR1 as MDHEN and CDR2 as SYDVKM. The CDR3 contains 15 residues. The ends lost 6 bases at V and 7 bases at J; junction bases unmatched: 10. The receptor was derived from a human donor in a cohort sampled during active COVID-19. V usage is TRBV28 and J usage is TRBJ1-2; 11 bases are a match to TRBD1. Sequenced sample: peripheral blood. In DNA, the CDR3 is TGTGCCAGCAGCCTTACAGGGACAGGGGGACGTGGCTACACCTTC. Its protein is CASSLTGTGGRGYTF.